This T cell receptor beta chain appears in the sequencing data of a study of blood T cells in healthy people across ages (dated by TCRdb to between 2014 and 2017). About the study as a whole: In model experiments, roughly one uniquely barcoded TCR beta cDNA molecule per two T cells was captured by template switching. Using deep sequencing normalized with unique cDNA molecular identifiers, the study measured how TCR beta repertoire diversity changes with age. Donors were grouped into four age groups: young (average approximately 15 years), middle-aged (about 40), aged (around 62) and long-lived (around 82). Donors of different ages were randomly distributed across sequencing lanes to avoid experimental bias. Using the same blood draw, the study looked at two additional independent replicas of 1 million unique cDNA reads for two donors, one aged 18 to 29 and the other aged 80 or older. General conclusions and limits of the study: Total diversity estimates from one million sequenced T cells were considered lower bounds and underestimates. The CMV infection status of donors was not known, potentially confounding age-related changes in expanded clonotypes. Observed TCR beta diversity per million T cells fell roughly linearly with age, and a significant reduction was already apparent by age roughly 40. Compared with the aged group, the long-lived group had more naive CD4+ T cells, fewer expanded clones and increased TCR diversity, suggesting age selection. Since profiling was done on bulk unsorted PBMCs, naive and antigen-experienced compartments could not be conclusively compared. A strong correlation was found between observed TCR beta diversity and the percentage of naive T cells measured by flow cytometry.

Donors were a few dozen systemically healthy Caucasian individuals from Russia aged about 6 to 100 years. Each donor gave roughly 11 milliliters of peripheral blood, drawn into EDTA-treated Vacutainer tubes. Ficoll-Paque density-gradient centrifugation was used to isolate PBMCs, with at least 6.5 million obtained per sample. Trizol reagent was used to extract total RNA from the PBMCs, yielding at least 5 micrograms per sample. The percentages of naive CD45RAhigh/CD27high T cells were determined by flow cytometry on a PBMC aliquot from every donor. This clonotype was counted a few times. The antigen it recognizes is unknown. Per-nucleotide qualities are absent, and no much larger clonotype sits a single base away. The CDR3 has 15 amino acids, counting the end cysteine and phenylalanine. Only the CDR3 DNA stays, 45 bases, in frame from base 1. CDR1 and CDR2, per the germline V gene (reference sequence), are MNHEY and SMNVEV. Relative to germline, V is 7 bases shorter and J is 7 bases shorter, with 19 bases between their ends.

Receptor libraries were prepared by 5' RACE. Data came from an Illumina HiSeq 2500. A second roughly 6 to 12 cycle PCR used a sample-barcoded 5' primer and a J-beta primer mix. A template-switch 5' adaptor carrying 12 random nucleotides introduced a unique molecular identifier onto each TCR beta cDNA molecule. At least 2.5 million CDR3-containing paired-end reads were obtained from each sample. First-strand cDNA was synthesized from all RNA with the Mint cDNA synthesis kit, primed by a TRBC-specific oligonucleotide. All cDNA was treated with uracil-DNA glycosylase and then went through a first 18-cycle PCR with the universal primers M1SS and BC2_uni_R. Concerning the study's data processing: Each sample was normalized by randomly selecting 1 million high-quality reads, each carrying a distinct molecular identifier. Instead of being binned into consensus sequences, reads with shared molecular identifiers were discarded. MiTCR, with a Q25 quality threshold and the strictest error-elimination algorithm, was used for CDR3 identification, clonotype clustering and error correction. A nonparametric unseen species model with Euler transformation was used to estimate a lower bound on total TCR beta diversity. TCRdb reanalyzed the raw reads on its own, using fastp at Q25 for trimming and MiXCR for clone calling, and kept in-frame beta chains. CDR3 protein sequences are deduplicated, and each keeps its most common genes and DNA. TCRdb, rather than the study authors, made the V and J calls. Counted in this sample were more than 800,000 distinct CDR3 sequences; roughly 26% of them appeared once. The ten largest account for approximately 15% of the sample.

The source of this sequence is a woman of 80 years or more in good health. The specimen was blood. The rearranged segments are TRBV27 and TRBJ2-2, with a weak D call of TRBD1 (5 bases match). The nucleotide sequence is TGTGCCAGCACCCCCGTTGGGGCGCCTCTCGGGGAGCTGTTTTTT. Translated, it gives CASTPVGAPLGELFF.